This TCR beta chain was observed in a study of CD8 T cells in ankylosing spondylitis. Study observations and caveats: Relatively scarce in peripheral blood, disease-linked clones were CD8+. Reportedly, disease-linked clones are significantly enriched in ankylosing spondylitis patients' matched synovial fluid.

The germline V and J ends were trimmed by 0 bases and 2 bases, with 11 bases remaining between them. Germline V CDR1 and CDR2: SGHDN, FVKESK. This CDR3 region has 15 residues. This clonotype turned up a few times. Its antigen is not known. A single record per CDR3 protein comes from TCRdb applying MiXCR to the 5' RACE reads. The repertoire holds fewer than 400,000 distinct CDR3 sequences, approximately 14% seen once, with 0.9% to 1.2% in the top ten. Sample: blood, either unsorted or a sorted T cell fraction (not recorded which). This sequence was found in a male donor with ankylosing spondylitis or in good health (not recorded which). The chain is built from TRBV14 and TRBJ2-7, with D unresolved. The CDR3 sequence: CASSQDVRLTYEQYF. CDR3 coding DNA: TGTGCCAGCAGCCAAGATGTACGGCTAACCTACGAGCAGTACTTC.